The TCR beta chain described here comes from a study of vaccination and CD4 T cells after COVID-19. Study details: At a median about 91 days (range 35 to 161) after diagnosis, post-COVID samples were drawn.

Treatment specified: approximately 11-day PBMC culture with coronavirus spike peptide pools or control peptides (ViraFEST assay). It was before the COVID-19 pandemic (2011-2018) that the unexposed donor's CD4+ T cells were collected. ViraFEST enlarged antigen-specific T cell populations with peptide pools and afterwards sequenced TCRs. An Oncomine TCR Beta short-read assay was used to sequence the DNA from cultured CD4+ T cells. It was from cultured CD4+ T cells that genomic DNA was extracted. TCRdb called the PCR reads again in MiXCR, with one record for every CDR3 protein. The profile shows around 10,000 distinct CDR3 sequences, roughly 32% of them singletons. Trimming left V 6 bases short and J 6 bases short, with 9 bases between. Per germline, CDR1 MNHNS and CDR2 SASEGT. There are 11 residues in the CDR3. This clonotype has only a few counts. What it binds is not known.

The source is a human donor in good health. V gene TRBV6-1 combines with J gene TRBJ2-7, with D hard to call. Sequencing was carried out using CD4+ T cells from blood, cultured in vitro. CDR3 DNA sequence: TGTGCCAGCAGACGACTGGGCGAGCAGTACTTC. Its translation: CASRRLGEQYF.